The 20 T cell receptor beta chains given below trace back to one sample, sequenced in a study of T cell clones after liver transplantation. Only in-frame clones appear in the TCRdb table, and some are missing; sequencing was by immunoSEQ multiplex PCR. The sample records about 80,000 clones, about 82% being singletons. The starting material was CD4+ T cells from blood, obtained 45 to 46 months after liver transplant. All receptors derive from a human patient who received a liver transplant. Some T cells may have come from the graft donor.

The gene calls are TRBV18 and TRBJ2-1, with D possibly called TRBD1 or TRBD2 (5 bases each). The CDR3 totals 14 residues. Germline-derived CDR1 and CDR2 are KGHSH and LQKENI. V lost 3 bases to trimming and J lost 4 bases, with 10 bases between them. The CDR3 DNA is TGTGCCAGCTCACCTCTCGAGGGGTACAATGAGCAGTTCTTC. Its translation: CASSPLEGYNEQFF. The complete variable domain, with remaining parts taken from reference TRBV18 and TRBJ2-1, reads NAGVMQNPRHLVRRRGQEARLRCSPMKGHSHVYWYRQLPEEGLKFMVYLQKENIIDESGMPKERFSAEFPKEGPSILRIQQVVRGDSAAYFCASSPLEGYNEQFFGPGTRLTVL.

J is TRBJ1-3 and V is TRBV5-1; TRBD1 might be the D (5 bases). Trimming stripped 0 bases from V and 0 bases from J, with 13 bases between. Per germline, CDR1 SGHRS and CDR2 YFSETQ. The CDR3 runs 17 residues. DNA of the CDR3: TGCGCCAGCAGCTTGGCGGGACTCATGAGCTCTGGAAACACCATATATTTT. Protein sequence: CASSLAGLMSSGNTIYF.

This clone was seen only a few times. The chain has TRBV5-1 and TRBJ2-7, with D possibly matching TRBD2 (5 bases). Trimming took 7 bases from V and 2 from J, leaving 13 bases between them. The CDR3 length is 13 residues. Germline V gene sequence: CDR1 SGHRS, CDR2 YFSETQ. CDR3 in DNA: TGCGCCAGCGGGGTAACGGGGACCTACGAGCAGTACTTC. Translating it yields CASGVTGTYEQYF.

The chain employs TRBV2 and TRBJ2-7; 7 bases are shared with TRBD1. With 2 bases clipped from V and 7 bases from J, the junction kept 5 bases outside the gene matches. CDR3 length equals 13 residues. Germline V gene sequence: CDR1 SNHLY, CDR2 FYNNEI. CDR3 in amino acids: CASSEQTGFEQYF. CDR3 DNA sequence: TGTGCCAGCAGTGAACAGACAGGGTTTGAGCAGTACTTC.

V gene TRBV20-1 combines with J gene TRBJ1-2, with TRBD1 matching 9 bases. CDR3 length: 11 amino acids. Looked up from germline, CDR1 is DFQATT and CDR2 is SNEGSKA (reference sequence). Trimming at V came to 7 bases and at J to 6 bases, leaving 3 bases not matched to a gene. CDR3: CSVTGGNGYTF. The CDR3 DNA is TGCAGTGTCACAGGGGGCAATGGCTACACCTTC.

This chain links TRBV2 with TRBJ2-5; D may be TRBD1 or TRBD2 (5 bases each). CDR1 and CDR2 from the germline V gene are SNHLY and FYNNEI. Trimming removed 4 bases from V and 5 bases from J, with 14 bases in between. The CDR3 has 14 residues. The DNA of the CDR3 is TGTGCCAGCAGTGCCCCCGTCGGGGCGGAGACCCAGTACTTC. The encoded protein is CASSAPVGAETQYF.

The rearrangement links TRBV9 to TRBJ2-2; D gene unclear. This CDR3 is 14 amino acids long. V lost 0 bases and J 1 base, leaving 4 bases between the germline ends. Germline V lookup: CDR1 SGDLS, CDR2 YYNGEE. CDR3 in amino acids: CASSVAWNTGELFF. CDR3 DNA sequence: TGTGCCAGCAGCGTAGCCTGGAACACCGGGGAGCTGTTTTTT.

This clone was observed a few times. J is TRBJ2-7 and V is TRBV6-5; the D gene is possibly TRBD2 (6 bases). Trimming left V 6 bases short and J 7 bases short, with 19 bases between. Germline V gene sequence: CDR1 MNHEY, CDR2 SVGAGI. This CDR3 is built from 14 residues. CDR3 amino acids: CASSPGGARKEQYF. In DNA, the CDR3 is TGTGCCAGCAGCCCCGGAGGGGCGAGAAAAGAGCAGTACTTC.

This sequence joins TRBV29-1 and TRBJ1-2; the match to TRBD1 covers 7 bases. The germline V gene encodes CDR1 SQVTM and CDR2 ANQGSEA. V shed 6 bases and J 3 bases; nucleotides not matched to a gene: 10. The CDR3 length is 14 residues. The CDR3 region has the DNA TGCAGCGTCCACGCAGGGGGAGGTGACTATGGCTACACCTTC. Its protein product is CSVHAGGGDYGYTF.

This clone was seen only a few times. The chain is built from TRBV28 and TRBJ2-2; the match to TRBD2 covers 9 bases. In germline, CDR1 is MDHEN, CDR2 SYDVKM. The CDR3 is 19 residues long. V shed 9 bases and J 4 bases; nucleotides not matched to a gene: 21. The CDR3, as DNA: TGTGCCAGTCCCCCGGGACTAGCAGATCCTACCTCACTCACCGGGGAGCTGTTTTTT. Its translation: CASPPGLADPTSLTGELFF.

The chain carries TRBV11-3 and TRBJ2-5; D assignment may be TRBD1 or TRBD2 (7 bases each). The V end was cut by 3 bases, the J end by 5 bases, with 10 bases between. The germline V gene has CDR1 SGHNT and CDR2 YENEEA. The length of the CDR3 is 13 residues. CDR3 region: CASSFQGGETQYF. CDR3 nucleotides: TGTGCCAGCAGCTTCCAGGGGGGGGAGACCCAGTACTTC.

The chain uses TRBV5-4 and TRBJ1-2; D gene uncertain. Germline CDR1 and CDR2: SGHNT and YYREEE (reference sequence). V lost 1 base to trimming and J lost 3 bases, with 13 bases between them. The CDR3 is 15 amino acids. The CDR3 here is CASSLSGRSDYGYTF. The CDR3 DNA follows: TGTGCCAGCAGCTTGTCGGGCAGGTCGGACTATGGCTACACCTTC.

This sequence joins TRBV6-5 and TRBJ1-2; D is unresolved. Germline CDR1 MNHEY, CDR2 SVGAGI. This CDR3 is built from 13 residues. Trimming left V 2 bases short and J 8 bases short, with 12 bases between. CDR3 residues: CASSYRRTDGYTF. In DNA form, the CDR3 reads TGTGCCAGCAGTTACCGACGGACGGACGGCTACACCTTC.

This sequence joins TRBV11-3 and TRBJ2-1, with D maybe TRBD2 (5 bases). The CDR3 spans 15 residues. The ends were cut back, 1 base at V and 8 bases at J, with 15 bases in the middle. CDR1 SGHNT and CDR2 YENEEA come from the germline V gene. The CDR3 loop is CASSLGVEGSDEQFF. Here the CDR3 DNA reads TGTGCCAGCAGCTTAGGGGTGGAAGGGAGCGATGAGCAGTTCTTC.

The chain combines TRBV5-4 with TRBJ2-3; 7 bases fit TRBD2. After removal of 4 bases from V and 3 bases from J, the junction contained 5 bases not matched to a gene. CDR3 length: 14 residues. Looked up from germline, CDR1 is SGHNT and CDR2 is YYREEE (reference sequence). The DNA of the CDR3 is TGTGCCAGCAGCCCCAGACTAGCAACAGATACGCAGTATTTT. Translation: CASSPRLATDTQYF.

The V and J genes are TRBV7-2 and TRBJ2-3; D is uncertain. Trimming removed 3 bases at V and 4 bases at J, with 5 bases between. Germline V lookup: CDR1 SGHTA, CDR2 FQGNSA. The length of the CDR3 is 12 residues. The CDR3 DNA follows: TGTGCCAGCAGCTTGTACTCAGATACGCAGTATTTT. Its translation: CASSLYSDTQYF. Supplemented by reference TRBV7-2 and TRBJ2-3, the full variable domain reads GAGVSQSPSNKVTEKGKDVELRCDPISGHTALYWYRQSLGQGLEFLIYFQGNSAPDKSGLPSDRFSAERTGGSVSTLTIQRTQQEDSAVYLCASSLYSDTQYFGPGTRLTVL.

This clone was observed once. The rearrangement uses TRBV7-2 and TRBJ1-1; tentative D call: TRBD1 (5 bases). Germline V gene lookup returns CDR1 SGHTA and CDR2 FQGNSA. Between the trimmed V and J ends, which lost 6 bases and 0 bases, there was a span of 11 bases. The CDR3 is 14 residues long. This chain's CDR3 is CASSRGIMNTEAFF. CDR3 coding DNA: TGTGCCAGCAGTCGGGGGATTATGAACACTGAAGCTTTCTTT.

The chain is built from TRBV7-2 and TRBJ2-1, with 8 bases matching TRBD2. V dropped 8 bases and J dropped 0; count of bases not matched to a gene: 15. The CDR3 length is 18 residues. Germline CDR1 SGHTA, CDR2 FQGNSA. The CDR3, as DNA: TGTGCCAGCCACCGGGTAGCGGGGCCCCCCAGCTCCTACAATGAGCAGTTCTTC. Translating it yields CASHRVAGPPSSYNEQFF.

The genes are TRBV5-1 and TRBJ1-3; TRBD1 might be the D (6 bases). V was trimmed by 4 bases and J by 3 bases, leaving 11 bases between them. Germline CDR1 SGHRS, CDR2 YFSETQ. This CDR3 has 14 amino acids. CDR3 sequence: CASSTGADGNTIYF. Here the CDR3 DNA reads TGCGCCAGCAGCACGGGGGCTGATGGAAACACCATATATTTT.

J is TRBJ2-2 and V is TRBV11-2; D ambiguous. Germline CDR1 SGHAT, CDR2 FQNNGV. This CDR3 comprises 12 residues. Trimming took off 3 bases at V and 7 bases at J, with 6 bases between the two ends. The CDR3 DNA sequence: TGTGCCAGCAGCTTCCCAGACGGGGAGCTGTTTTTT. Protein sequence: CASSFPDGELFF.